The 14 T cell receptor beta chains below come from one sample, sequenced in a study of T cells after yellow fever vaccination. TCRdb reprocessed the 5' RACE reads with MiXCR, giving one entry per CDR3 protein. The data show about 120,000 distinct CDR3 sequences, with roughly 8.9% seen just once and around 25% held by the top ten. Material: CD8+ T cells sorted from PBMCs, obtained 45 days after the yellow fever booster vaccination. These receptors were taken from a man aged 30 to 45 who received the YFV17D yellow fever vaccine.

This clonotype was recorded at least ten times. The V gene is TRBV23-1, the J gene TRBJ2-7, with a tentative D call TRBD2 (5 bases). TRBV23-1 is marked as an open reading frame, function uncertain. CDR3 length: 14 residues. Deletions cut 3 bases from V and 2 bases from J, with 11 bases between. CDR3: CASSHPWRPYEQYF. CDR3 DNA: TGCGCCAGCAGTCACCCTTGGAGGCCCTACGAGCAGTACTTC.

This clonotype was recorded many times. The V call is TRBV20-1, the J call TRBJ2-1; D may be TRBD2 (6 bases). The germline V gene has CDR1 DFQATT and CDR2 SNEGSKA (reference sequence). The V and J ends lost 1 base and 3 bases respectively, with 10 bases between them. The CDR3 is made up of 14 amino acids. The CDR3 DNA is TGCAGTGCTAGAGCGCGGGGAAACTACAATGAGCAGTTCTTC. This codes for CSARARGNYNEQFF.

This clonotype came up many times. V and J are TRBV4-3 and TRBJ2-1; no clear D. CDR3 size: 14 residues. V was shortened by 3 bases and J by 2 bases, with 8 bases between the two germline ends. Germline CDR1 LGHNA, CDR2 YSLEER. Here the CDR3 reads CASSHDSTYNEQFF. The DNA of the CDR3 is TGCGCCAGCAGCCACGACTCGACCTACAATGAGCAGTTCTTC.

This clonotype was seen repeatedly, ten times or more. The V and J genes are TRBV19 and TRBJ2-7; D tentatively fits TRBD1 or TRBD2 (5 bases each). Trimming took off 3 bases at V and 7 bases at J, with 10 bases between the two ends. The CDR3 covers 12 residues. The germline gives CDR1 LNHDA, CDR2 SQIVND (reference sequence). This CDR3 is CASSIGTSEQYF. Here the CDR3 DNA reads TGTGCCAGTAGTATTGGGACGAGTGAGCAGTACTTC.

The sample holds many counts of this clonotype. The chain links TRBV12-3 or TRBV12-4 to TRBJ2-3, with D unclear. CDR3 length: 14 amino acids. V lost 4 bases, J lost 2 bases, and 10 bases lay in between. CDR3: CASSSIIITDTQYF. In nucleotides, the CDR3 is TGTGCCAGCAGTTCAATTATAATCACAGATACGCAGTATTTT.

This chain links TRBV5-6 with TRBJ2-3, with 7 nucleotides matching TRBD1. J was trimmed by 6 bases and V by 5 bases; bases with no gene match: 12. This CDR3 comprises 15 residues. From germline, CDR1 is SGHDT and CDR2 YYEEEE. The CDR3 coding sequence is TGTGCCAGCAGTGAACGACAGGGACCTCATGATACGCAGTATTTT. It yields the protein CASSERQGPHDTQYF.

The rearrangement joins TRBV3-1 to TRBJ2-1; 7 nucleotides line up with TRBD2. V was pared by 7 bases and J by 2 bases, with 5 bases of the junction left unmatched. Germline CDR1 reads LGHDT; CDR2 reads YNNKEL (reference sequence). This CDR3 comprises 14 residues. The CDR3 region is CASTGSGAYNEQFF. In nucleotides, the CDR3 is TGTGCCAGCACCGGGAGCGGGGCCTACAATGAGCAGTTCTTC.

With respect to this clonotype: Being one base from a much bigger clone, this may be a read error. The chain combines TRBV20-1 with TRBJ2-1; 7 bases match TRBD2. Germline V CDR1 and CDR2: DFQATT, SNEGSKA (reference sequence). This CDR3 region has 17 residues. Here the CDR3 reads CRARDPLAVRSYNEQFF. The DNA of the CDR3 is TGCCGTGCTAGAGATCCGCTAGCGGTCCGGTCCTACAATGAGCAGTTCTTC.

This clonotype was counted ten times or more. CDR3 amino acids: CASSGLADPYEQYF. Written as DNA, the CDR3 is TGTGCCAGCAGCGGCCTAGCGGACCCCTACGAGCAGTACTTC. This chain links TRBV9 with TRBJ2-7, with 7 bases aligning to TRBD2. The ends lost 3 bases at V and 2 bases at J; junction bases unmatched: 5. This CDR3 comprises 14 residues. CDR1 and CDR2 (germline): SGDLS, YYNGEE.

This clonotype was counted many times. This sequence joins TRBV7-6 and TRBJ2-5; D unclear. Trimming removed 4 bases from V and 3 bases from J, with 24 bases in between. This CDR3 is 18 amino acids long. Germline CDR1 is SGHVS and CDR2 is FNYEAQ. The CDR3 region is CASSSLPFRRYGEETQYF. The CDR3 bases are TGTGCCAGCAGCTCTCTCCCTTTTAGGCGTTATGGGGAAGAGACCCAGTACTTC.

The chain uses TRBV5-5 and TRBJ2-7; D is perhaps TRBD1 or TRBD2 (5 bases each). The CDR3 consists of 13 residues. CDR1 SGHKS and CDR2 YYEKEE come from the germline V gene (reference sequence). V shed 2 bases and J shed 6 bases, with 12 bases lying between them. Here the CDR3 DNA reads TGTGCCAGCAGCTTCGGCAGGGCGGGCGAGCAGTACTTC. Translating gives CASSFGRAGEQYF.

This sequence joins TRBV14 and TRBJ2-3, with 8 bases aligning to TRBD2. Trimming removed 5 bases from V and 1 base from J; junction bases left unmatched: 2. Germline V CDR1 and CDR2: SGHDN, FVKESK. This CDR3 has 14 amino acids. The CDR3 nucleotides are TGTGCCAGCAGCTATAGCGGGGGCACAGATACGCAGTATTTT. Translated: CASSYSGGTDTQYF.

This clonotype has ten or more counts. V gene TRBV4-1 combines with J gene TRBJ2-1; 8 bases align to TRBD2. Losses at the gene ends were 5 bases for V and 5 bases for J; bases not matched to a gene: 5. Germline V CDR1 and CDR2: MGHRA, YSYEKL. The CDR3 totals 14 residues. As DNA, the CDR3 is TGCGCCAGCAGCACGGGAGGGGCACACAATGAGCAGTTCTTC. Translating it yields CASSTGGAHNEQFF.

This clonotype was seen ten or more times. The rearrangement links TRBV12-3 or TRBV12-4 to TRBJ2-5; TRBD2 might be the D (6 bases). V gave up 0 bases and J gave up 5 bases, with 10 bases separating them. This CDR3 is built from 14 residues. The CDR3 sequence is CASSLASLAETQYF. In DNA, the CDR3 is TGTGCCAGCAGTTTAGCTTCTCTAGCGGAGACCCAGTACTTC.